Below are 5 T cell receptor beta chains sequenced from a single sample in a study of blood T cell repertoires in COVID-19. Libraries were prepared by immunoSEQ multiplex PCR; TCRdb keeps only in-frame clonotypes and omits some of them. The table shows some 120,000 clones, with approximately 81% occurring only once. Sequencing input: peripheral blood. The receptors were gathered from a woman in her twenties or thirties who had recovered from COVID-19.

The genes are TRBV5-6 and TRBJ1-1; 9 nucleotides agree with TRBD1. Losses at the gene ends were 4 bases for V and 5 bases for J; bases not matched to a gene: 9. Germline values: CDR1 SGHDT, CDR2 YYEEEE. The CDR3 sequence is 15 residues long. This CDR3 reads CASSPGDRAHTEAFF. As DNA, the CDR3 is TGTGCCAGCAGCCCTGGGGACAGGGCACATACTGAAGCTTTCTTT.

The V and J genes are TRBV5-5 and TRBJ1-5, with 9 bases identical to TRBD1. This CDR3 comprises 16 residues. Germline trimming cut 0 bases from V and 9 bases from J; bases unmatched to any gene: 10. Germline V CDR1 and CDR2: SGHKS, YYEKEE (reference sequence). For the CDR3, the DNA is TGTGCCAGCAGCTTGGGAGACAGGGGGGGAATTCGGCCCCAGCATTTT. The encoded protein is CASSLGDRGGIRPQHF.

This chain uses TRBV9 with TRBJ2-7; TRBD1 matches at 8 bases. The CDR3 is 14 residues long. Trimming removed 4 bases from V and 1 base from J; junction bases left unmatched: 4. Per the germline V gene, CDR1 is SGDLS and CDR2 is YYNGEE. CDR3 in amino acids: CASSSGGPSYEQYF. The CDR3 DNA is TGTGCCAGCAGCTCAGGGGGCCCTTCCTACGAGCAGTACTTC.

The chain joins TRBV10-2 to TRBJ1-2, with 7 bases aligning to TRBD1. Germline lookup yields CDR1 WSHSY and CDR2 SAAADI. The CDR3 loop spans 14 amino acids. V was pared by 0 bases and J by 3 bases, with 1 base of the junction left unmatched. The CDR3 region is CASSESGQDYGYTF. The CDR3 coding sequence is TGCGCCAGCAGTGAGTCCGGACAGGACTATGGCTACACCTTC.

This clone occurred a few times. The same CDR3 can be traced to other DNA sequences in this sample. The CDR3 DNA follows: TGCGCCAGCAGCTTGACAGGGCCCTACGAGCAGTACTTC. It encodes CASSLTGPYEQYF. This chain joins TRBV5-1 and TRBJ2-7; tentatively, D is TRBD1 (6 bases). Between the trimmed V and J ends, which lost 1 base and 2 bases, there was a span of 7 bases. This CDR3 is 13 amino acids long. Germline V CDR1 and CDR2: SGHRS, YFSETQ.